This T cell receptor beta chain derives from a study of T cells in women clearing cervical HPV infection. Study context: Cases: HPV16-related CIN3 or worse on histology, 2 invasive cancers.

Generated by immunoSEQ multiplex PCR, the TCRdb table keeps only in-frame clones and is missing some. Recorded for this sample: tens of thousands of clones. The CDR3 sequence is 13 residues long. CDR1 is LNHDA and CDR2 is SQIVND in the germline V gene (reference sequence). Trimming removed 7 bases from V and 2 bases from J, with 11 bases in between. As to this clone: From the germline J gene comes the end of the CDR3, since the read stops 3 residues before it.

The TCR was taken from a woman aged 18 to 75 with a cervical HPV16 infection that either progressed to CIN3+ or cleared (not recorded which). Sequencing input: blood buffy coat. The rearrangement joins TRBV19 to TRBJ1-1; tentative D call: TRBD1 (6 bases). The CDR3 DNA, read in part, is TGTGCCAGTACCGACAGGAGAAACACTGAA. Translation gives CASTDRRNTE. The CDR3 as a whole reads CASTDRRNTEAFF.